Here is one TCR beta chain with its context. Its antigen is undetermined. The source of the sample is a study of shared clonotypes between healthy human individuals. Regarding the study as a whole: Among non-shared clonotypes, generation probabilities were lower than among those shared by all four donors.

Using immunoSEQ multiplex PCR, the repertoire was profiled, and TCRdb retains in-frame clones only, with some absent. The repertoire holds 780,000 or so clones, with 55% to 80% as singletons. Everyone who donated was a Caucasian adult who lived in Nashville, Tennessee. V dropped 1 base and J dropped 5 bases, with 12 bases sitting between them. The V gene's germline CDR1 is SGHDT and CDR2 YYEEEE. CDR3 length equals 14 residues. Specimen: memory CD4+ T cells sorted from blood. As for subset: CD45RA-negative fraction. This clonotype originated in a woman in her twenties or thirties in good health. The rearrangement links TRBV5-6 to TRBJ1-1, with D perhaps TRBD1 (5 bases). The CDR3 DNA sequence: TGTGCCAGCAGCTTGATTGGGGGACGGACTGAAGCTTTCTTT. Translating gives CASSLIGGRTEAFF.